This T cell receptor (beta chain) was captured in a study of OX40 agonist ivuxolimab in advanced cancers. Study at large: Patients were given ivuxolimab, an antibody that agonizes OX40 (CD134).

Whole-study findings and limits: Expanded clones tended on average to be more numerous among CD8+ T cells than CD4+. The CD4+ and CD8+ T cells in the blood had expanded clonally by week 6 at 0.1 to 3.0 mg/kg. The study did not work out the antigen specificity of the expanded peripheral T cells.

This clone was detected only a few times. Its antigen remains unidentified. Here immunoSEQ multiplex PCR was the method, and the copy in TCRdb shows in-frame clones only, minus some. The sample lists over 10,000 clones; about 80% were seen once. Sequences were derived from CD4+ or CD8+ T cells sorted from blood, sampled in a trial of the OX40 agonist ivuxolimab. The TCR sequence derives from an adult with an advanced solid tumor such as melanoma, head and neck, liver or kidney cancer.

CDR3: CASSSQLAGGPSGNEQFF. CDR3 bases: TGCGCCAGCAGCTCTCAACTAGCGGGAGGGCCCTCGGGCAATGAGCAGTTCTTC. V usage is TRBV5-1 and J usage is TRBJ2-1; TRBD2 agrees at 13 bases. Trimming took 3 bases from V and 6 from J; bases not matched to a gene: 12. This CDR3 has 18 amino acids. The germline V gene encodes CDR1 SGHRS and CDR2 YFSETQ. Full variable domain (outside the CDR3, taken from reference TRBV5-1 and TRBJ2-1): KAGVTQTPRYLIKTRGQQVTLSCSPISGHRSVSWYQQTPGQGLQFLFEYFSETQRNKGNFPGRFSGRQFSNSRSEMNVSTLELGDSALYLCASSSQLAGGPSGNEQFFGPGTRLTVL.